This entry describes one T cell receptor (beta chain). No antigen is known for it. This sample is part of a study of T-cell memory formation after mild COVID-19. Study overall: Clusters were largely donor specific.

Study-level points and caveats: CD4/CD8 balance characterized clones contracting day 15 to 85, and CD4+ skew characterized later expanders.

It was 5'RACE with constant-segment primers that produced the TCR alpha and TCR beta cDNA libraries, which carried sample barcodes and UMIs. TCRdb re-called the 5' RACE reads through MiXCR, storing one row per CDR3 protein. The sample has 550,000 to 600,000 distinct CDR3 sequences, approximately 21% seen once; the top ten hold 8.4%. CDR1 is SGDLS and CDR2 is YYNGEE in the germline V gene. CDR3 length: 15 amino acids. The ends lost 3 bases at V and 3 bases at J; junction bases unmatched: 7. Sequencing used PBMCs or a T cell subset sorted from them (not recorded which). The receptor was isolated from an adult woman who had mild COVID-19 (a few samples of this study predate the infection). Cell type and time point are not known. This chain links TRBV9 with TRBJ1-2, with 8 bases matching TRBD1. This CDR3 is CASSGYRGTDYGYTF. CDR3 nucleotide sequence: TGTGCCAGCAGCGGGTACAGGGGGACCGACTATGGCTACACCTTC. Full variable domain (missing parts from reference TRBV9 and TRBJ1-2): DSGVTQTPKHLITATGQRVTLRCSPRSGDLSVYWYQQSLDQGLQFLIQYYNGEERAKGNILERFSAQQFPDLHSELNLSSLELGDSALYFCASSGYRGTDYGYTFGSGTRLTVV.